These T cell receptor beta chains were read from a single sample in a study of response to subunit inactivated influenza vaccine. TCRdb redid the calling of the RT-PCR reads with MiXCR, one entry per CDR3 protein. The top ten clones hold roughly 9.6% of a sample with about 570,000 distinct CDR3 sequences, around 11% of them seen once. The sample was also linked to a second study, of T cells expressing NK-cell markers.

Sequencing was performed on PBMCs from blood, taken on the day of vaccination. The receptors stem from a man between 50 and 59 years old who received an inactivated influenza vaccine. The CDR3 runs from the conserved cysteine through the conserved F or W. Fields, in order: CDR3 length, J gene, D gene, clone size, V gene, CDR3 protein, CDR3 DNA. The D gene is left open where the match is weak. Rows may omit the clone size; those that give it use once, few, many or a size class.

length: 15; J: TRBJ2-2; D: TRBD1; size: NA; V: TRBV29-1; CDR3: CSVGIGQGKIGELFF; DNA: TGCAGCGTGGGGATTGGACAGGGTAAAATCGGGGAGCTGTTTTTT
length: 16; J: TRBJ2-2; D: NA; size: few; V: TRBV7-9; CDR3: CASSPLGRTRTGELFF; DNA: TGTGCCAGCAGTCCCTTGGGCAGGACACGCACCGGGGAGCTGTTTTTT
length: 15; J: TRBJ1-4; D: NA; size: few; V: TRBV6-5; CDR3: CASSYIGQGHEKLFF; DNA: TGTGCCAGCAGTTACATCGGCCAGGGACACGAAAAACTGTTTTTT
length: 16; J: TRBJ2-7; D: NA; size: NA; V: TRBV20-1; CDR3: CSARDQLVRRRSEQYF; DNA: TGCAGTGCTAGAGATCAGTTAGTTCGCCGGAGGTCCGAGCAGTACTTC
length: 14; J: TRBJ1-2; D: TRBD1; size: NA; V: TRBV7-2; CDR3: CASSKPDRGFWHTF; DNA: TGTGCCAGCAGCAAACCGGACAGGGGCTTTTGGCACACCTTC
length: 15; J: TRBJ1-5; D: NA; size: few; V: TRBV20-1; CDR3: CSARTLGDPNQPQHF; DNA: TGCAGTGCTAGGACCTTAGGGGATCCAAATCAGCCCCAGCATTTT
length: 16; J: TRBJ2-2; D: TRBD1; size: few; V: TRBV7-2; CDR3: CASSPRGQRGTGELFF; DNA: TGTGCCAGCAGCCCGAGGGGACAGAGGGGCACCGGGGAGCTGTTTTTT
length: 14; J: TRBJ2-1; D: TRBD2; size: few; V: TRBV12-3/TRBV12-4; CDR3: CASIKTSNYNEQFF; DNA: TGTGCCAGCATCAAGACTAGCAACTACAATGAGCAGTTCTTC
length: 14; J: TRBJ2-2; D: NA; size: NA; V: TRBV6-5; CDR3: CASSLLWDTGELFF; DNA: TGTGCCAGCAGTTTATTATGGGACACCGGGGAGCTGTTTTTT
length: 11; J: TRBJ1-1; D: NA; size: few; V: TRBV10-3; CDR3: CAIRVGTEAFF; DNA: TGTGCCATCAGGGTAGGCACTGAAGCTTTCTTT
length: 14; J: TRBJ2-5; D: TRBD2; size: few; V: TRBV20-1; CDR3: CSALGAGDQETQYF; DNA: TGCAGTGCTTTAGGAGCGGGAGATCAAGAGACCCAGTACTTC
length: 18; J: TRBJ2-1; D: NA; size: NA; V: TRBV11-1; CDR3: CASSPPRGRVSSYNEQFF; DNA: TGTGCCAGCAGCCCCCCCCGTGGTCGAGTGAGCTCCTACAATGAGCAGTTCTTC
length: 14; J: TRBJ2-2; D: NA; size: NA; V: TRBV2; CDR3: CASSLKINTGELFF; DNA: TGTGCCAGCAGTCTGAAGATCAACACCGGGGAGCTGTTTTTT
length: 16; J: TRBJ2-5; D: NA; size: many; V: TRBV6-5; CDR3: CASSLPSGGLIETQYF; DNA: TGTGCCAGCAGTTTACCTAGTGGGGGGCTGATAGAGACCCAGTACTTC
length: 14; J: TRBJ1-1; D: NA; size: few; V: TRBV11-2; CDR3: CASRSIQGYNEAFF; DNA: TGTGCCAGCAGGTCAATACAGGGTTATAATGAAGCTTTCTTT
length: 13; J: TRBJ1-1; D: NA; size: few; V: TRBV28; CDR3: CASSPGLEIEAFF; DNA: TGTGCCAGCAGTCCAGGACTCGAGATCGAAGCTTTCTTT
length: 14; J: TRBJ1-3; D: NA; size: few; V: TRBV3-1; CDR3: CASSRRTEGNTIYF; DNA: TGTGCCAGCAGCAGACGGACAGAAGGAAACACCATATATTTT
length: 18; J: TRBJ2-7; D: NA; size: few; V: TRBV11-1; CDR3: CASSLVSVRAVHGNEQYF; DNA: TGTGCCAGCAGCTTAGTGTCTGTTAGGGCCGTTCATGGAAACGAGCAGTACTTC
length: 15; J: TRBJ2-1; D: NA; size: many; V: TRBV5-5; CDR3: CASSGGQFSYNEQFF; DNA: TGTGCCAGCAGCGGCGGACAGTTCTCCTACAATGAGCAGTTCTTC
length: 16; J: TRBJ1-5; D: NA; size: few; V: TRBV28; CDR3: CASSLRRGPSNQPQHF; DNA: TGTGCCAGCAGTTTACGCAGGGGACCCAGCAATCAGCCCCAGCATTTT
length: 13; J: TRBJ2-1; D: NA; size: NA; V: TRBV20-1; CDR3: CSAAGWLDNEQFF; DNA: TGCAGTGCGGCGGGGTGGTTGGACAATGAGCAGTTCTTC
length: 13; J: TRBJ2-1; D: TRBD1; size: many; V: TRBV10-3; CDR3: CAISKTGEREQFF; DNA: TGTGCCATCAGTAAGACAGGGGAGCGAGAGCAGTTCTTC
length: 16; J: TRBJ2-7; D: NA; size: many; V: TRBV5-6; CDR3: CASSYSGTGRTYEQYF; DNA: TGTGCCAGCAGCTATTCGGGCACAGGGCGAACCTACGAGCAGTACTTC
length: 14; J: TRBJ2-5; D: TRBD1; size: NA; V: TRBV5-4; CDR3: CASSTGQGRETQYF; DNA: TGTGCCAGCAGCACGGGACAGGGGCGAGAGACCCAGTACTTC
length: 14; J: TRBJ2-7; D: NA; size: NA; V: TRBV10-1; CDR3: CASSESVGSHEQYF; DNA: TGCGCCAGCAGTGAGTCGGTAGGCTCCCACGAGCAGTACTTC
length: 11; J: TRBJ1-4; D: NA; size: many; V: TRBV20-1; CDR3: CSASRREKLFF; DNA: TGCAGTGCTAGTAGGCGCGAAAAACTGTTTTTT
length: 12; J: TRBJ2-3; D: NA; size: many; V: TRBV20-1; CDR3: CSAIQETDTQYF; DNA: TGCAGTGCGATACAGGAGACAGATACGCAGTATTTT
length: 13; J: TRBJ2-1; D: NA; size: NA; V: TRBV28; CDR3: CASRQSSYNEQFF; DNA: TGTGCCAGCAGGCAGAGCTCCTACAATGAGCAGTTCTTC
length: 15; J: TRBJ2-2; D: NA; size: NA; V: TRBV28; CDR3: CASSKGQDYTGELFF; DNA: TGTGCCAGCAGCAAAGGTCAGGACTACACCGGGGAGCTGTTTTTT
length: 14; J: TRBJ2-7; D: NA; size: NA; V: TRBV21-1; CDR3: CASSKWELYYEQYF; DNA: TGTGCCAGCAGCAAGTGGGAACTCTACTACGAGCAGTACTTC
length: 17; J: TRBJ2-3; D: TRBD2; size: NA; V: TRBV4-2; CDR3: CASSQGGGLSRTDTQYF; DNA: TGTGCCAGCAGCCAAGGGGGGGGACTTTCCCGAACAGATACGCAGTATTTT
length: 15; J: TRBJ2-7; D: TRBD1; size: few; V: TRBV2; CDR3: CASSVDGTGDDEQYF; DNA: TGTGCCAGCAGTGTGGACGGGACAGGGGATGACGAGCAGTACTTC
length: 15; J: TRBJ2-7; D: TRBD1; size: NA; V: TRBV3-1; CDR3: CASSQVFGQGNEQYF; DNA: TGTGCCAGCAGCCAAGTGTTCGGACAGGGAAACGAGCAGTACTTC
length: 14; J: TRBJ2-1; D: NA; size: many; V: TRBV7-2; CDR3: CASSPGRDYNEQFF; DNA: TGTGCCAGCAGCCCGGGCCGGGACTACAATGAGCAGTTCTTC
length: 15; J: TRBJ2-7; D: NA; size: NA; V: TRBV20-1; CDR3: CSAPGSATTAVEQYF; DNA: TGCAGTGCCCCAGGGAGCGCTACTACAGCCGTCGAGCAGTACTTC
length: 18; J: TRBJ2-4; D: TRBD1; size: few; V: TRBV11-3; CDR3: CASSLLPGGGAAKNIQYF; DNA: TGTGCCAGCAGCTTACTGCCAGGGGGCGGAGCTGCCAAAAACATTCAGTACTTC
length: 16; J: TRBJ2-7; D: TRBD2; size: few; V: TRBV25-1; CDR3: CASSITSGWRTYEQYF; DNA: TGTGCCAGCAGTATAACTAGCGGGTGGAGGACCTACGAGCAGTACTTC
length: 15; J: TRBJ2-1; D: NA; size: NA; V: TRBV15; CDR3: CATSSARGTYNEQFF; DNA: TGTGCCACCAGCAGCGCCCGGGGTACCTACAATGAGCAGTTCTTC
length: 13; J: TRBJ2-5; D: TRBD1; size: NA; V: TRBV29-1; CDR3: CSVLQGAGETQYF; DNA: TGCAGCGTGCTCCAGGGGGCGGGTGAGACCCAGTACTTC
length: 17; J: TRBJ2-5; D: TRBD2; size: few; V: TRBV3-1; CDR3: CASSQGLAGKFEETQYF; DNA: TGTGCCAGCAGCCAAGGTCTAGCGGGAAAGTTTGAAGAGACCCAGTACTTC
length: 14; J: TRBJ2-5; D: NA; size: few; V: TRBV11-2; CDR3: CASSLPGHRETQYF; DNA: TGTGCCAGCAGCCTCCCGGGACACCGGGAGACCCAGTACTTC
length: 14; J: TRBJ1-1; D: TRBD1; size: few; V: TRBV5-1; CDR3: CASSELGQGAEAFF; DNA: TGCGCCAGCAGCGAATTGGGACAGGGTGCTGAAGCTTTCTTT
length: 17; J: TRBJ2-7; D: NA; size: many; V: TRBV7-9; CDR3: CASSLDSDPGAMYEQYF; DNA: TGTGCCAGCAGCTTAGATTCGGATCCGGGAGCTATGTACGAGCAGTACTTC
length: 14; J: TRBJ2-4; D: NA; size: few; V: TRBV12-3/TRBV12-4; CDR3: CASTPGQNANIQYF; DNA: TGTGCCAGCACACCGGGACAAAACGCGAACATTCAGTACTTC
length: 16; J: TRBJ2-7; D: NA; size: many; V: TRBV5-1; CDR3: CASSLGTVQSSYEQYF; DNA: TGCGCCAGCAGCTTGGGAACAGTACAGAGCTCCTACGAGCAGTACTTC
length: 16; J: TRBJ1-1; D: NA; size: NA; V: TRBV25-1; CDR3: CASSEYGVIAGTEAFF; DNA: TGTGCCAGCAGTGAATATGGGGTAATAGCGGGAACTGAAGCTTTCTTT
length: 14; J: TRBJ1-5; D: NA; size: few; V: TRBV20-1; CDR3: CSADPRRSNQPQHF; DNA: TGCAGTGCCGACCCCAGGAGGAGCAATCAGCCCCAGCATTTT
length: 15; J: TRBJ2-1; D: TRBD2; size: NA; V: TRBV29-1; CDR3: CSAQRGFGSGKQQFF; DNA: TGCAGCGCCCAGAGGGGTTTCGGTAGCGGGAAACAGCAGTTCTTC
length: 14; J: TRBJ2-2; D: NA; size: NA; V: TRBV12-3/TRBV12-4; CDR3: CASSTWTDTGELFF; DNA: TGTGCCAGCAGTACGTGGACCGACACCGGGGAGCTGTTTTTT
length: 17; J: TRBJ2-3; D: NA; size: NA; V: TRBV4-3; CDR3: CASSQEWRGTSTDTQYF; DNA: TGCGCCAGCAGCCAAGAATGGCGTGGGACTAGCACAGATACGCAGTATTTT
length: 14; J: TRBJ2-5; D: NA; size: few; V: TRBV25-1; CDR3: CASSDTPSAETQYF; DNA: TGTGCCAGCAGTGATACCCCTAGCGCGGAGACCCAGTACTTC
length: 15; J: TRBJ2-1; D: TRBD1; size: few; V: TRBV13; CDR3: CASSLGTGGRGEQFF; DNA: TGTGCCAGCAGCTTAGGAACAGGGGGCCGGGGTGAGCAGTTCTTC